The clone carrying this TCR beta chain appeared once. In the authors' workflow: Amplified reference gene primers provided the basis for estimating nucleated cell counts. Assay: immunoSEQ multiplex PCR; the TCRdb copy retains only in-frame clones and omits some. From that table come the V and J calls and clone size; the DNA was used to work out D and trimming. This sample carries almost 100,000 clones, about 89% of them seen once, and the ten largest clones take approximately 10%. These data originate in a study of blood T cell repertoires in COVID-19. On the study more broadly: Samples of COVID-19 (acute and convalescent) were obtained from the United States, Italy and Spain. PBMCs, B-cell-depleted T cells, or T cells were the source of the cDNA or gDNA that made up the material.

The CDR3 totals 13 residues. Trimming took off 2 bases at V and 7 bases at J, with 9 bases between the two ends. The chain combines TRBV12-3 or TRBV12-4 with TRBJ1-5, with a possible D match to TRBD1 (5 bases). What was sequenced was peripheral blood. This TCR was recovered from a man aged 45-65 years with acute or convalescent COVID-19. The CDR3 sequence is CASSLQGRQPQHF. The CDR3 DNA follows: TGTGCCAGCAGTTTACAGGGTCGGCAGCCCCAGCATTTT.